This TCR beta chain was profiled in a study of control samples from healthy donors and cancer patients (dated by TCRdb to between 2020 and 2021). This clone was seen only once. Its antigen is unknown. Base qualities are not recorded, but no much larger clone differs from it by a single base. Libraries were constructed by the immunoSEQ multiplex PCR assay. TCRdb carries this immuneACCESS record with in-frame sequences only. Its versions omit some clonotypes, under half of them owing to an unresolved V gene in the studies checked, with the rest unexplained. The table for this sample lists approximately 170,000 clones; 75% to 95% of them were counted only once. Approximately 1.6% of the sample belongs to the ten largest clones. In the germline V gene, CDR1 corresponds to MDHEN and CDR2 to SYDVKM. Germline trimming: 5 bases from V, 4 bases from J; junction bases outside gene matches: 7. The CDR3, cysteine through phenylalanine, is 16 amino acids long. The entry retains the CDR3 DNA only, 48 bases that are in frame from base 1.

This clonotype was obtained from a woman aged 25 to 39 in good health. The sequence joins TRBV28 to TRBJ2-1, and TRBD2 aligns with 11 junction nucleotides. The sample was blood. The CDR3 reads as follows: CASSPKLAGAYNEQFF. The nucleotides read TGTGCCAGCAGTCCGAAACTAGCGGGAGCTTACAATGAGCAGTTCTTC.